This entry lists 32 T cell receptor beta chains sequenced from one sample in a study of OX40 agonist ivuxolimab in advanced cancers. TCRdb's copy holds only in-frame clones and misses some; the assay was immunoSEQ multiplex PCR. This sample yields 35,000 to 50,000 clones, of which 86% are seen a single time; approximately 13% belongs to the top ten. Here the sequenced sample was CD4+ or CD8+ T cells sorted from blood, taken in a trial of the OX40 agonist ivuxolimab. The source of these receptors is an adult with an advanced solid tumor such as melanoma, head and neck, liver or kidney cancer.

This chain joins TRBV14 and TRBJ2-6; D is tentatively TRBD1 or TRBD2 (5 bases each). This CDR3 spans 16 amino acids. Germline V gene lookup returns CDR1 SGHDN and CDR2 FVKESK. Trimming shortened V by 6 bases and J by 1 base, and 13 bases separated the two germline ends. The CDR3 protein is CASSSTGGSGANVLTF. For the CDR3, the DNA is TGTGCCAGCAGTTCCACAGGAGGATCTGGGGCCAACGTCCTGACTTTC.

The chain links TRBV23-1 to TRBJ1-3, with D maybe TRBD1 (6 bases). TRBV23-1 is an ORF, with its function uncertain. V lost 10 bases and J 2 bases, leaving 9 bases between the germline ends. The CDR3 length is 12 residues. CDR3 sequence reads: CAIGTPGNTIYF. Here the CDR3 DNA reads TGCGCCATTGGGACACCTGGAAACACCATATATTTT.

This chain joins TRBV7-3 and TRBJ2-1; D is perhaps TRBD2 (5 bases). Trimming stripped 5 bases from V and 0 bases from J, with 14 bases between. The CDR3 length is 16 residues. Per germline, CDR1 SGHTA and CDR2 FQGTGA. The CDR3 here is CASSPNTRSSYNEQFF. CDR3 in DNA: TGTGCCAGCAGCCCAAATACTAGGAGCTCCTACAATGAGCAGTTCTTC. Using reference TRBV7-3 and TRBJ2-1 for the parts outside the CDR3, the full variable domain is GAGVSQTPSNKVTEKGKYVELRCDPISGHTALYWYRQSLGQGPEFLIYFQGTGAADDSGLPNDRFFAVRPEGSVSTLKIQRTERGDSAVYLCASSPNTRSSYNEQFFGPGTRLTVL.

The chain joins TRBV5-1 to TRBJ2-3; D is perhaps TRBD1 (5 bases). V lost 6 bases, J lost 0 bases, and 14 bases lay in between. This CDR3 contains 15 residues. CDR1 is SGHRS and CDR2 is YFSETQ in the germline V gene. CDR3 coding DNA: TGCGCCAGCACATGGGGCACGGCTAGCACAGATACGCAGTATTTT. Encoded protein: CASTWGTASTDTQYF.

The chain recombines TRBV5-6 with TRBJ2-5; 7 nucleotides agree with TRBD1. The assigned J gene may be wrong: the sequence end matches TRBJ2-7 better. The V gene's germline CDR1 is SGHDT and CDR2 YYEEEE. This CDR3 has 13 residues. In DNA, the CDR3 is TGTGCCAGCACCCAAACAGGGGTCCACGAGCAGTACTTC. Translation gives CASTQTGVHEQYF.

V is TRBV7-6 and J is TRBJ1-5; TRBD1 matches 9 bases. The CDR3 spans 18 residues. Germline V CDR1 and CDR2: SGHVS, FNYEAQ. With 4 bases clipped from V and 4 bases from J, the junction kept 14 bases outside the gene matches. The CDR3 here is CASSWNPGQGAGNQPQHF. CDR3 bases: TGTGCCAGCAGCTGGAACCCGGGACAGGGTGCAGGGAATCAGCCCCAGCATTTT.

This clone was picked up a small number of times. The V and J genes are TRBV28 and TRBJ2-7, with 10 bases identical to TRBD1. With V trimmed by 5 bases and J by 6 bases, 7 bases remained unmatched. Germline V CDR1 and CDR2: MDHEN, SYDVKM. The CDR3 is made up of 14 amino acids. CDR3 bases: TGTGCCAGCAGTCCTCCCGGGACAGGGGCCGAGCAGTACTTC. It is translated as CASSPPGTGAEQYF.

CDR3 coding DNA: TGTGCCAGCTACGGAGTGCATGGCTACACCTTC. As protein: CASYGVHGYTF. The rearrangement uses TRBV6-6 and TRBJ1-2; D is ambiguous. Germline values: CDR1 MNHNY, CDR2 SVGAGI (reference sequence). The CDR3 runs 11 residues. V was cut by 8 bases and J by 6 bases, with 10 bases left in between.

In this sample, this clone turned up a few times. The chain is built from TRBV19 and TRBJ1-1, with TRBD1 matching over 8 bases. There are 13 residues in the CDR3. Germline V gene sequence: CDR1 LNHDA, CDR2 SQIVND (reference sequence). V shed 7 bases and J 4 bases; nucleotides not matched to a gene: 5. CDR3 sequence: CASTPDRVTEAFF. The CDR3 nucleotides are TGTGCCAGTACTCCGGACAGGGTCACTGAAGCTTTCTTT.

The chain combines TRBV9 with TRBJ1-6, with TRBD1 identical over 11 bases. This CDR3 contains 15 residues. Trimming took 4 bases from V and 9 from J; bases not matched to a gene: 6. The germline V gene encodes CDR1 SGDLS and CDR2 YYNGEE. Here the CDR3 reads CASSPGQGAGSPLHF. The CDR3 DNA reads as TGTGCCAGCAGCCCAGGACAGGGGGCGGGTTCACCCCTCCACTTT.

V gene TRBV6-1 combines with J gene TRBJ2-2; D might be TRBD1 (5 bases). Trimming stripped 6 bases from V and 5 bases from J, with 10 bases between. In germline, CDR1 is MNHNS, CDR2 SASEGT. The CDR3 has 13 residues. DNA of the CDR3: TGTGCCAGCAGCGTCCCAGGGACCGGGGAGCTGTTTTTT. Amino acids: CASSVPGTGELFF.

This clone came up once. The chain has TRBV6-5 and TRBJ1-1; D unresolved. This CDR3 region has 11 residues. V lost 2 bases and J lost 10, with 8 bases in between. Germline V gene lookup returns CDR1 MNHEY and CDR2 SVGAGI. CDR3 loop: CASSYGPGAFF. The CDR3 DNA reads as TGTGCCAGCAGTTACGGGCCGGGAGCTTTCTTT.

This rearrangement joins TRBV2 to TRBJ2-1; D remains unclear. The germline CDR1 and CDR2 sequences are SNHLY and FYNNEI. This CDR3 comprises 15 residues. V was cut by 8 bases and J by 3 bases, with 17 bases left in between. For the CDR3, the DNA is TGTGCCAGCGGAGTTAGTTTAGACAACTACAATGAGCAGTTCTTC. This encodes CASGVSLDNYNEQFF.

This clone was counted between two and nine times. The V and J genes are TRBV4-3 and TRBJ2-7; TRBD1 agrees at 7 bases. The CDR3 has 15 residues. J lost 0 bases, V lost 0 bases, and 2 bases had no gene match. Germline lookup yields CDR1 LGHNA and CDR2 YSLEER. The CDR3 here is CASSQEGTASYEQYF. The CDR3 nucleotides are TGCGCCAGCAGCCAAGAAGGGACAGCCTCCTACGAGCAGTACTTC.

This sequence joins TRBV5-8 and TRBJ1-1; D is uncertain. Germline CDR1 SGHTS, CDR2 YDEGEE. V was shortened by 4 bases and J by 2 bases, with 18 bases between the two germline ends. The CDR3 totals 16 residues. CDR3 amino acids: CASSQPWSGGNTEAFF. DNA for the CDR3: TGTGCCAGCAGCCAACCCTGGTCGGGAGGTAACACTGAAGCTTTCTTT.

The CDR3, as DNA: TGTGCCAGCAGCTCCCACCCGACTGGCTCTGGAAACACCATATATTTT. It specifies CASSSHPTGSGNTIYF. The chain uses TRBV13 and TRBJ1-3; D call uncertain. CDR1 and CDR2 from the germline V gene are PRHDT and FYEKMQ (reference sequence). The CDR3 is made up of 16 amino acids. The V and J ends lost 4 bases and 0 bases respectively, with 13 bases between them.

The chain joins TRBV7-3 to TRBJ1-5; maybe TRBD1 (5 bases). V was shortened by 5 bases and J by 6 bases, with 17 bases between the two germline ends. CDR1 is SGHTA and CDR2 is FQGTGA in the germline V gene. CDR3 length equals 15 residues. CDR3 coding DNA: TGTGCCAGCAGCCCCGCGGGACTCTCCGCTCAGCCCCAGCATTTT. It translates to CASSPAGLSAQPQHF.

The chain combines TRBV4-1 with TRBJ1-1, with a possible D match to TRBD1 (5 bases). Trimming took off 0 bases at V and 1 base at J, with 9 bases between the two ends. The germline V gene encodes CDR1 MGHRA and CDR2 YSYEKL. The CDR3 extends over 15 amino acids. The CDR3 reads CASSQDGQSNTEAFF. The CDR3 DNA is TGCGCCAGCAGCCAAGATGGACAATCGAACACTGAAGCTTTCTTT.

This clone showed up just a few times. The V and J genes are TRBV2 and TRBJ2-5, with D maybe TRBD1 (7 bases). The CDR3 is 14 residues long. CDR1 is SNHLY and CDR2 is FYNNEI in the germline V gene. Trimming took off 3 bases at V and 5 bases at J, with 13 bases between the two ends. The CDR3 region is CASSDPGGWETQYF. The DNA of the CDR3 is TGTGCCAGCAGTGACCCAGGGGGGTGGGAGACCCAGTACTTC.

The genes are TRBV27 and TRBJ2-2; tentative D call: TRBD1 (6 bases). Trimming took 6 bases from V and 6 from J, leaving 17 bases between them. Germline V gives CDR1 MNHEY, CDR2 SMNVEV (reference sequence). This CDR3 contains 15 residues. The CDR3 here is CASRSGVEWAGELFF. Written as DNA, the CDR3 is TGTGCCAGCAGGTCAGGGGTTGAGTGGGCCGGGGAGCTGTTTTTT.

This rearrangement joins TRBV4-3 to TRBJ1-5, with TRBD1 matching over 7 bases. From germline, CDR1 is LGHNA and CDR2 YSLEER. V shed 4 bases, J shed 5 bases, and the junction held 8 bases outside the gene matches. The CDR3 spans 15 residues. The CDR3 loop is CASSLRTGWDQPQHF. The CDR3 DNA reads as TGCGCCAGCAGCCTTAGGACAGGTTGGGATCAGCCCCAGCATTTT.

This clone has only one observation. The rearrangement joins TRBV9 to TRBJ2-7; 7 bases match TRBD1. J lost 6 bases, V lost 4 bases, and 7 bases had no gene match. The CDR3 extends over 13 amino acids. Germline V gene sequence: CDR1 SGDLS, CDR2 YYNGEE. The DNA for the CDR3 is TGTGCCAGCAGCTTAGTCACAGGGGCCGAGCAGTACTTC. It encodes CASSLVTGAEQYF.

The CDR3 loop reads CASRSGLAGPYEQYF. CDR3 sequence (DNA): TGTGCCAGTAGGTCAGGACTAGCGGGACCCTACGAGCAGTACTTC. The chain combines TRBV19 with TRBJ2-7; 12 bases match TRBD2. There are 15 residues in the CDR3. Unmatched junction bases numbered 5, after V lost 6 bases and J lost 2 bases. Germline values: CDR1 LNHDA, CDR2 SQIVND (reference sequence).

The chain recombines TRBV6-5 with TRBJ1-3, with D possibly being TRBD1 (5 bases). Trimming stripped 2 bases from V and 7 bases from J, with 9 bases between. Germline CDR1 reads MNHEY; CDR2 reads SVGAGI. CDR3 length: 13 amino acids. The CDR3 reads CASSYNPGNTIYF. In DNA form, the CDR3 reads TGTGCCAGCAGTTACAACCCAGGGAACACCATATATTTT.

The chain employs TRBV7-3 and TRBJ1-1, with TRBD1 as a possible D gene (6 bases). Germline loops: CDR1 SGHTA, CDR2 FQGTGA. The CDR3 covers 14 residues. The V end lost 4 bases, the J end lost 5 bases, and 14 bases lay between the germline ends. The CDR3 here is CASSSTGSGTEAFF. CDR3 nucleotide sequence: TGTGCCAGCAGCTCAACAGGGTCTGGAACTGAAGCTTTCTTT.

The chain has TRBV7-9 and TRBJ2-7, with 7 bases identical to TRBD1. V gave up 3 bases and J gave up 5 bases; unmatched junction bases: 4. CDR1 is SEHNR, CDR2 FQNEAQ, per germline (reference sequence). The CDR3 runs to 13 residues. CDR3: CASSFQGDNEQYF. CDR3 DNA sequence: TGTGCCAGCAGCTTTCAGGGGGATAACGAGCAGTACTTC.

The chain joins TRBV7-2 to TRBJ2-7; 8 bases are shared with TRBD2. From germline, CDR1 is SGHTA and CDR2 FQGNSA. After removal of 3 bases from V and 6 bases from J, the junction contained 7 bases not matched to a gene. This CDR3 is built from 14 residues. The CDR3 is CASSFGGGPGEQYF. In DNA form, the CDR3 reads TGTGCCAGCAGCTTCGGGGGGGGGCCCGGCGAGCAGTACTTC.

The chain joins TRBV5-6 to TRBJ2-1; D may be TRBD2 (5 bases). Germline CDR1 and CDR2: SGHDT and YYEEEE. There are 15 residues in the CDR3. The V end was cut by 4 bases, the J end by 3 bases, with 14 bases between. In DNA, the CDR3 is TGTGCCAGCAGCCCTGAGTCGGGGATCTACAATGAGCAGTTCTTC. Amino acids: CASSPESGIYNEQFF. The variable domain in full, completed from reference TRBV5-6 and TRBJ2-1, reads DAGVTQSPTHLIKTRGQQVTLRCSPKSGHDTVSWYQQALGQGPQFIFQYYEEEERQRGNFPDRFSGHQFPNYSSELNVNALLLGDSALYLCASSPESGIYNEQFFGPGTRLTVL.

The genes are TRBV20-1 and TRBJ1-1; D not resolved. The CDR3 contains 10 residues. Deletions cut 3 bases from V and 7 bases from J, with 6 bases between. CDR1 and CDR2 (germline): DFQATT, SNEGSKA (reference sequence). The CDR3 loop is CSARRIEAFF. The CDR3 DNA is TGCAGTGCTAGGAGGATTGAAGCTTTCTTT.

This clone appeared a single time. This chain connects TRBV7-6 to TRBJ2-2; TRBD2 matches 7 bases. Germline CDR1 SGHVS, CDR2 FNYEAQ. This CDR3 is 16 amino acids long. Trimming removed 5 bases from V and 1 base from J; junction bases left unmatched: 7. The chain's CDR3 is CASSRPTSQNTGELFF. The CDR3 DNA reads as TGTGCCAGCAGCCGCCCGACTAGCCAGAACACCGGGGAGCTGTTTTTT.

The gene calls are TRBV6-5 and TRBJ2-7, with D possibly being TRBD1 (5 bases). Trimming stripped 6 bases from V and 0 bases from J, with 15 bases between. CDR1 is MNHEY and CDR2 is SVGAGI in the germline V gene. The CDR3 totals 15 residues. The CDR3 sequence: CASRDTGRSSYEQYF. The CDR3 DNA reads TGTGCCAGCAGGGATACAGGCCGGAGCTCCTACGAGCAGTACTTC.

The chain has TRBV28 and TRBJ2-2; D may match TRBD1 or TRBD2 (5 bases each). The V gene's germline CDR1 is MDHEN and CDR2 SYDVKM. The CDR3 runs to 14 residues. V dropped 1 base and J dropped 3 bases, with 6 bases sitting between them. The CDR3 protein is CASSLLGDTGELFF. The CDR3 region has the DNA TGTGCCAGCAGTTTATTGGGGGACACCGGGGAGCTGTTTTTT.